The rows below give T cell receptor beta chains drawn from one sample of a study of T cells after yellow fever vaccination. TCRdb re-called the 5' RACE reads with MiXCR, one entry per CDR3 protein. Of 250,000 to 350,000 distinct CDR3 sequences listed, approximately 4% are singletons. This specimen consisted of PBMCs, obtained 15 days after the yellow fever booster vaccination. The receptors were gathered from a man aged 18 to 29 who received the YFV17D yellow fever vaccine. Both conserved end residues are part of each CDR3. The D gene is left open where the match is weak. Clone sizes are given selectively: once, few, many, or a class where the clone is expanded.

d_call	clone_size	v_call	j_call	cdr3_aa	cdr3_nt
-	-	TRBV4-2	TRBJ1-5	CASSPTDSNQPQHF	TGTGCCAGCAGCCCAACAGATAGCAATCAGCCCCAGCATTTT
TRBD1	many	TRBV4-2	TRBJ1-4	CASSSPGQGNNEKLFF	TGTGCCAGCAGCAGCCCGGGACAGGGGAATAATGAAAAACTGTTTTTT
-	-	TRBV5-4	TRBJ1-6	CASSLSPDSYNSPLHF	TGTGCCAGCAGCCTAAGCCCGGACAGCTATAATTCACCCCTCCACTTT
TRBD2	many	TRBV20-1	TRBJ2-1	CSARSQTSGGFNEQFF	TGCAGTGCGAGAAGCCAGACGAGCGGGGGTTTCAATGAGCAGTTCTTC
-	many	TRBV24-1	TRBJ1-1	CATSAGAYTEAFF	TGTGCCACCAGTGCAGGGGCGTATACTGAAGCTTTCTTT
-	few	TRBV7-6	TRBJ2-1	CASSFALSYNEQFF	TGTGCCAGCAGCTTCGCCCTAAGCTACAATGAGCAGTTCTTC
TRBD2	few	TRBV3-1	TRBJ2-1	CASSRAPGTSGGASSYNEQFF	TGTGCCAGCAGCCGGGCCCCCGGGACTAGCGGGGGGGCGAGCTCCTACAATGAGCAGTTCTTC
-	-	TRBV11-2	TRBJ1-1	CASSLDRVHAFF	TGTGCCAGCAGCTTAGACAGGGTACACGCTTTCTTT
TRBD1	-	TRBV4-2	TRBJ1-3	CASSQGDRGRENTIYF	TGTGCCAGCAGCCAAGGAGACAGGGGGCGGGAGAACACCATATATTTT
TRBD1	few	TRBV3-1	TRBJ1-2	CASNTGTGTYGYTF	TGTGCCAGCAACACCGGGACAGGGACCTATGGCTACACCTTC
-	many	TRBV5-1	TRBJ1-1	CASSMLWTANTEAFF	TGCGCCAGCAGCATGCTCTGGACAGCGAACACTGAAGCTTTCTTT
-	many	TRBV7-2	TRBJ2-3	CASSSAMGDTQYF	TGTGCCAGCAGCTCCGCGATGGGAGATACGCAGTATTTT
TRBD2	many	TRBV6-5	TRBJ2-5	CASIGLAGAGETQYF	TGTGCCAGCATTGGACTAGCGGGGGCAGGGGAGACCCAGTACTTC
TRBD1	few	TRBV4-3	TRBJ1-6	CASSQSRGSNSPLHF	TGCGCCAGCAGCCAATCCAGGGGGAGCAATTCACCCCTCCACTTT
-	-	TRBV7-2	TRBJ2-5	CASSLNGLGTQYF	TGTGCCAGCAGCTTAAATGGCCTCGGGACCCAGTACTTC
-	few	TRBV6-2/TRBV6-3	TRBJ2-3	CASSYEAGDGTDTQYF	TGTGCCAGCAGTTACGAGGCAGGGGACGGCACAGATACGCAGTATTTT
-	few	TRBV5-1	TRBJ2-2	CASTVSAYRGTGELFF	TGCGCCAGCACCGTTAGCGCCTACCGTGGCACCGGGGAGCTGTTTTTT
-	-	TRBV24-1	TRBJ2-2	CATSDGDSIDPGELFF	TGTGCCACCAGTGATGGGGATTCGATCGACCCCGGGGAGCTGTTTTTT
TRBD1	many	TRBV10-3	TRBJ2-5	CAISGADRGQETQYF	TGTGCCATCAGTGGGGCGGACAGGGGGCAAGAGACCCAGTACTTC
-	many	TRBV24-1	TRBJ1-4	CATSASEATNEKLFF	TGTGCCACCAGTGCATCGGAGGCAACTAATGAAAAACTGTTTTTT
-	-	TRBV19	TRBJ2-3	CASSILTSKLTDTQYF	TGTGCCAGTAGTATATTGACTTCAAAACTCACAGATACGCAGTATTTT
-	few	TRBV3-1	TRBJ2-7	CASSIGGYEQYF	TGTGCCAGCAGCATAGGGGGCTACGAGCAGTACTTC
-	-	TRBV5-1	TRBJ1-2	CASSSVTSSGATDF	TGCGCCAGCAGCTCGGTAACATCAAGCGGGGCCACAGACTTC
-	many	TRBV20-1	TRBJ2-3	CSAIPGAGYSTDTQYF	TGCAGTGCTATCCCGGGGGCGGGCTATAGCACAGATACGCAGTATTTT
TRBD2	-	TRBV7-2	TRBJ2-5	CASSLERGAQYF	TGTGCCAGCAGCTTAGAACGGGGGGCCCAGTACTTC
-	few	TRBV20-1	TRBJ1-1	CSAGYSQGLRTTEAFF	TGCAGTGCTGGATACTCACAGGGACTCAGGACCACTGAAGCTTTCTTT
TRBD1	many	TRBV7-2	TRBJ1-3	CASSSHRGENTIYF	TGTGCCAGCAGCTCCCACAGGGGTGAGAACACCATATATTTT
-	-	TRBV5-5	TRBJ2-6	CASGQGLMSGANVLTF	TGTGCCAGCGGGCAGGGTCTTATGTCTGGGGCCAACGTCCTGACTTTC
-	few	TRBV12-3/TRBV12-4	TRBJ2-5	CASSPTRTSETQYF	TGTGCCAGCAGTCCTACTAGGACGTCAGAGACCCAGTACTTC
-	-	TRBV20-1	TRBJ1-1	CSAVRGLNTEAFF	TGCAGTGCCGTGAGGGGGTTGAACACTGAAGCTTTCTTT
TRBD2	-	TRBV12-3/TRBV12-4	TRBJ2-1	CASSLAWTSGGSNEQFF	TGTGCCAGCAGTTTAGCGTGGACTAGCGGGGGGAGTAATGAGCAGTTCTTC
TRBD1	many	TRBV4-3	TRBJ2-7	CASSQADRGYEQYF	TGCGCCAGCAGCCAAGCGGACAGGGGGTACGAGCAGTACTTC
TRBD2	few	TRBV6-6	TRBJ2-4	CASSGLGYIQYF	TGTGCCAGCAGCGGACTAGGGTACATTCAGTACTTC
-	many	TRBV4-3	TRBJ1-4	CASSQVGEKLFF	TGCGCCAGCAGCCAAGTGGGTGAAAAACTGTTTTTT
TRBD1	-	TRBV20-1	TRBJ2-2	CLRGDRAGTGELFF	TGCCTGAGAGGGGACAGGGCGGGAACCGGGGAGCTGTTTTTT
TRBD1	many	TRBV6-5	TRBJ1-1	CASSYRTQGIGNTEAFF	TGTGCCAGCAGTTACCGGACACAGGGGATAGGGAACACTGAAGCTTTCTTT
-	many	TRBV7-2	TRBJ1-3	CASSLDRPLSGNTIYF	TGTGCCAGCAGCTTAGACCGTCCGCTCTCTGGAAACACCATATATTTT
-	-	TRBV3-1	TRBJ1-4	CASSQYQDGEKLFF	TGTGCCAGCAGCCAATACCAGGATGGCGAAAAACTGTTTTTT
-	few	TRBV12-3/TRBV12-4	TRBJ1-2	CASSRTGLEGYTF	TGTGCCAGCAGTAGGACGGGCTTAGAGGGCTACACCTTC
-	-	TRBV6-2/TRBV6-3	TRBJ1-1	CASSFLSTVNTEAFF	TGTGCCAGCAGTTTCCTATCCACAGTGAACACTGAAGCTTTCTTT
-	-	TRBV29-1	TRBJ1-2	CSVVLGDAYGYTF	TGCAGCGTTGTGTTAGGGGACGCCTATGGCTACACCTTC